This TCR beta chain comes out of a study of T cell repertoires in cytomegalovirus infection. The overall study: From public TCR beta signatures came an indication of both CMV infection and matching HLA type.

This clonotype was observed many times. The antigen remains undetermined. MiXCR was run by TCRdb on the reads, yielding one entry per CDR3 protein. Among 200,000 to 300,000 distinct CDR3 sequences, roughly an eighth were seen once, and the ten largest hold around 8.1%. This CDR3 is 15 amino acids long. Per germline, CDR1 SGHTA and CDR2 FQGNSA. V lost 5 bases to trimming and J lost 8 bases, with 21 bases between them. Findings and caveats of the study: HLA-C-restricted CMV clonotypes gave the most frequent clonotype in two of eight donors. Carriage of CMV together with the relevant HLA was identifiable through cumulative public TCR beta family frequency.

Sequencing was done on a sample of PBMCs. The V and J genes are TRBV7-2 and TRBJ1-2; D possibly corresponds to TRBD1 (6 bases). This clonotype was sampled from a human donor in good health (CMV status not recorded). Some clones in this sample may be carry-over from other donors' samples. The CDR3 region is CASSTRQARSWGYTF. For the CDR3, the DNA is TGTGCCAGCAGCACCAGACAGGCCAGATCGTGGGGCTACACCTTC.